Following are 15 T cell receptor beta chains from one sample sequenced in a study of CD4 T cells in relation to SARS-CoV-2 and coronaviruses (dated by TCRdb to about 2021). The antigens these receptors bind are not known. CD4+ T cells from unexposed donors were collected before the COVID-19 pandemic (2011-2018). The EasySep CD4+ T cell isolation kit was used to isolate CD4+ T cells once the cultures had run for under twelve days. The method behind the library was the immunoSEQ multiplex PCR assay. Not all clones reach the TCRdb copy of this immuneACCESS table, which keeps in-frame sequences only. Checked studies attribute under half of the gap to unresolved V genes and leave the rest unexplained. Present in this sample are fewer than 14,000 clones, 84% of which were seen just once. The ten top clones hold roughly 28% of the sample. What was sequenced was CD4+ T cells from PBMCs, cultured in vitro. These receptors were collected from a human donor in good health.

This chain uses TRBV5-8 with TRBJ2-5, with 11 bases aligning to TRBD1. Germline V CDR1 and CDR2: SGHTS, YDEGEE. This CDR3 comprises 14 residues. The trim removed 4 bases at V and 12 bases at J, leaving 11 bases unmatched. This chain's CDR3 is CASSRTGTGGQKYF. CDR3 sequence (DNA): TGTGCCAGCAGCCGTACCGGGACAGGGGGGCAAAAGTACTTC.

The rearrangement uses TRBV11-2 and TRBJ1-3, with no clear D. Trimming took 3 bases from V and 0 from J, leaving 18 bases between them. From germline, CDR1 is SGHAT and CDR2 FQNNGV. The CDR3 covers 18 residues. CDR3 protein: CASSLLAGRSSSGNTIYF. The CDR3 DNA reads TGTGCCAGCAGCTTGCTAGCCGGCAGGTCCTCCTCTGGAAACACCATATATTTT.

The genes are TRBV6-2 or TRBV6-3 and TRBJ2-7; D is unresolved. V was clipped by 4 bases and J by 3 bases, with 13 bases between them. CDR1 and CDR2 (germline): MNHEY, SVGEGT. The CDR3 has 14 residues. CDR3 loop: CASSFSPFGYEQYF. The CDR3 DNA follows: TGTGCCAGCAGTTTCTCCCCGTTTGGCTACGAGCAGTACTTC.

J is TRBJ2-5 and V is TRBV9; D may correspond to TRBD1 or TRBD2 (6 bases each). The germline CDR1 and CDR2 sequences are SGDLS and YYNGEE. This CDR3 has 19 residues. The ends were cut back, 0 bases at V and 4 bases at J, with 25 bases in the middle. The DNA of the CDR3 is TGTGCCAGCAGCGTAGACGGATCAGGGGCCAGGGGACTTGGAGAGACCCAGTACTTC. It encodes CASSVDGSGARGLGETQYF.

This chain's CDR3 is CASSLGQPWMNTEAFF. The CDR3 nucleotides are TGTGCCAGCAGCTTAGGGCAGCCCTGGATGAACACTGAAGCTTTCTTT. The genes are TRBV7-8 and TRBJ1-1; unclear D gene. V was trimmed by 1 base and J by 0 bases, leaving 12 bases between them. Germline CDR1 SGHVS, CDR2 FQNEAQ. The CDR3 runs to 16 residues.

This clone has more than one count but fewer than ten. The chain employs TRBV9 and TRBJ1-6; 11 nucleotides agree with TRBD1. The germline CDR1 and CDR2 sequences are SGDLS and YYNGEE. J was trimmed by 9 bases and V by 5 bases; bases with no gene match: 7. This CDR3 comprises 15 residues. CDR3 protein: CASSQLGTGGSPLHF. CDR3 in DNA: TGTGCCAGCAGTCAGCTTGGGACAGGGGGTTCACCCCTCCACTTT.

The V and J genes are TRBV7-2 and TRBJ1-3; D is undetermined. The CDR3 contains 15 residues. The germline gives CDR1 SGHTA, CDR2 FQGNSA. The V end lost 3 bases, the J end lost 1 base, and 10 bases lay between the germline ends. The CDR3 spells CASSFAFGSGNTIYF. CDR3 in DNA: TGTGCCAGCAGCTTTGCGTTTGGTTCTGGAAACACCATATATTTT.

This chain connects TRBV6-5 to TRBJ1-5; D is perhaps TRBD1 (6 bases). V dropped 4 bases and J dropped 2 bases, with 9 bases sitting between them. CDR1 and CDR2 from the germline V gene are MNHEY and SVGAGI. The CDR3 runs to 14 residues. The CDR3 DNA reads TGTGCCAGCAGTTTCGGACAGCGCAATCAGCCCCAGCATTTT. This translates into CASSFGQRNQPQHF.

The chain links TRBV9 to TRBJ2-1; TRBD1 might be the D (6 bases). Germline V gene sequence: CDR1 SGDLS, CDR2 YYNGEE. The CDR3 spans 17 residues. Deletions cut 1 base from V and 8 bases from J, with 22 bases between. DNA for the CDR3: TGTGCCAGCAGCGTAACCGGACAGTCGTGGGCTGGGGATGAGCAGTTCTTC. Protein sequence: CASSVTGQSWAGDEQFF.

The sample holds a few counts of this clone. The chain uses TRBV9 and TRBJ2-6, with unresolved D. V gave up 3 bases and J gave up 0 bases, with 10 bases separating them. The germline V gene has CDR1 SGDLS and CDR2 YYNGEE. The CDR3 spans 16 residues. CDR3 protein: CASSGPILSGANVLTF. CDR3 nucleotides: TGTGCCAGCAGCGGCCCTATCCTCTCTGGGGCCAACGTCCTGACTTTC.

The CDR3 spells CASRTLRDYEQYF. The CDR3 nucleotides are TGTGCCAGCAGGACCCTTCGGGACTACGAGCAGTACTTC. The genes are TRBV27 and TRBJ2-7; perhaps TRBD2 as D (5 bases). The V and J ends lost 6 bases and 3 bases respectively, with 12 bases between them. Germline V gene sequence: CDR1 MNHEY, CDR2 SMNVEV (reference sequence). This CDR3 region has 13 residues.

This chain links TRBV6-1 with TRBJ1-5, with a weak D call TRBD1 (6 bases). The CDR3 covers 13 residues. Germline CDR1 and CDR2: MNHNS and SASEGT. V was cut by 5 bases and J by 4 bases, with 9 bases left in between. The CDR3 loop reads CASSTQGNQPQHF. For the CDR3, the DNA is TGTGCCAGCAGTACCCAGGGGAATCAGCCCCAGCATTTT.

This clone was counted between two and nine times. The chain has TRBV2 and TRBJ1-1; D gene uncertain. Germline V CDR1 and CDR2: SNHLY, FYNNEI. The V gene lost 7 bases and the J gene lost 11 bases, with 20 bases spanning the gap. This CDR3 is built from 13 residues. The CDR3 DNA sequence: TGTGCCAGCACGCTGGATCCAGCCGGGTTGGCTTTCTTT. Translated: CASTLDPAGLAFF.

The chain combines TRBV5-1 with TRBJ2-3; D call uncertain. Germline V CDR1 and CDR2: SGHRS, YFSETQ. The CDR3 consists of 14 residues. V lost 0 bases, J lost 2 bases, and 7 bases lay in between. CDR3 nucleotide sequence: TGCGCCAGCAGCTTGGGCCTGCACACAGATACGCAGTATTTT. Its translation is CASSLGLHTDTQYF. The variable domain in full, completed from reference TRBV5-1 and TRBJ2-3, reads KAGVTQTPRYLIKTRGQQVTLSCSPISGHRSVSWYQQTPGQGLQFLFEYFSETQRNKGNFPGRFSGRQFSNSRSEMNVSTLELGDSALYLCASSLGLHTDTQYFGPGTRLTVL.

The chain joins TRBV6-1 to TRBJ2-5; 8 bases line up with TRBD1. J lost 4 bases, V lost 1 base, and 2 bases had no gene match. Germline CDR1 is MNHNS and CDR2 is SASEGT. The CDR3 is 14 residues long. The CDR3 protein is CASSEGTGLETQYF. The CDR3, as DNA: TGTGCCAGCAGTGAAGGGACAGGGTTAGAGACCCAGTACTTC.